The clone carrying this T cell receptor beta chain appeared once. Assignments of participants to cohorts depended upon their own reported clinical history. Before they entered the study, exposed participants had met a COVID-19 case within 2 weeks. The data are from a study of blood T cell repertoires in COVID-19. Study summary: Samples came from the United States, Italy and Spain, spanning acute and convalescent COVID-19. PBMCs, B-cell-depleted T cells, or T cells were the source of the cDNA or gDNA that made up the material.

Using immunoSEQ multiplex PCR, the repertoire was profiled, and TCRdb retains in-frame clones only, with some absent. The sample holds 200,000 or so clones, around 82% seen once. The germline CDR1 and CDR2 sequences are LNHDA and SQIVND (reference sequence). The CDR3 is 15 residues long. V dropped 3 bases and J dropped 8; count of bases not matched to a gene: 7. Sequencing was done on a sample of PBMCs or T cells enriched from blood (not recorded which). The rearrangement uses TRBV19 and TRBJ1-6, with 7 positions matching TRBD1. This clonotype was obtained from a woman between 50 and 59 years old who had been exposed to COVID-19. The CDR3 region has the DNA TGTGCCAGTAGTATCAACAGGCAGGGGGATTCACCCCTCCACTTT. Its protein is CASSINRQGDSPLHF.